Given below is one T cell receptor (beta chain) in context. Its cognate antigen has yet to be identified. There are no base qualities to consult, and no much larger clone falls within one base. The sequencer was an Illumina NovaSeq 6000. TCRalpha and TCRbeta cDNA libraries were constructed by 5'RACE with constant-segment primers, with sample barcodes and unique molecular identifiers being introduced. RNA was extracted from every sample with Trizol reagent. Amplification of the libraries took two PCR steps, and the second step added a second sample barcode plus Illumina TruSeq adapters. The libraries were sequenced on an Illumina NovaSeq using 2 x 150 bp paired-end reads. In the original analysis: The reads were demultiplexed and collapsed into UMI-guided consensus sequences using migec v1.2.7. Using mixcr v2.1.11, UMI consensuses were aligned to TRA and TRB V and J templates and then assembled into clonotypes. A clonotype was counted as expanded or contracted only when both edgeR and NoisET called the clonotype significant, with the noise models trained on biological replicates. For edgeR calls, a false discovery rate-adjusted p below 0.01 and a log2 fold-change threshold of 1 were applied. As an exploratory analysis of dynamics, PCA with hierarchical clustering was applied to max-normalized trajectories of the 1000 most abundant clonotypes. Separately sequenced CD4+ and CD8+ repertoires were used to assign the CD4 or CD8 phenotype of responding clones. Through fastp at Q25 and MiXCR, TCRdb rebuilt clones from the public reads, retaining in-frame beta chains. All rows with the same CDR3 protein become a single entry with the most common DNA and genes. TCRdb, rather than the study authors, made the V and J calls. This sample gives about 430,000 distinct CDR3 sequences in total; 20% to 25% of them show up just once. Of the sample, around 8.8% is held by the ten largest clones.

From the germline V gene (reference sequence), CDR1 is SGHAT and CDR2 is FQDESV. The CDR3 measures 16 amino acids from cysteine to phenylalanine. This entry keeps only the CDR3 DNA: 48 bases, framed from base 1. Trimming leaves V shorter by 4 bases and J shorter by 4 bases, with the junction holding 11 bases beyond the gene matches. Ficoll-Paque density gradient centrifugation was the method used to isolate PBMCs. The sample comes from a study of T-cell memory formation after mild COVID-19 (dated by TCRdb to about 2021). Looking at the study overall: TCR sequence clusters from the two donors were largely donor specific. In a couple of donors, T-cell clones that expanded and contracted after mild COVID-19 were tracked by sequencing TCRalpha and TCRbeta repertoires over time. Two young, previously healthy adult volunteers, one female and one male, were included in the cohort. The paper's findings and limits, for the study overall: Only two mild cases were covered by the study, and larger cohorts that include severe cases with pre-infection samples were considered necessary. The detection of some responding clones in pre-infection memory suggests that pre-existing cross-reactive memory T cells joined the SARS-CoV-2 response. The second-wave clones that peaked on day 37 were not confirmed to be SARS-CoV-2 specific. Clones contracting from day 15 to 85 had balanced CD4/CD8 phenotypes, while a second wave expanding from day 15 to 37 was biased towards CD4+. Contracting CD4+ clones were found mainly in CM and EM memory subsets, while CD8+ clones were enriched in EMRA.

The receptor was isolated from an adult woman who had mild COVID-19 (a few samples of this study predate the infection). The sample titles of this study are shuffled in the database, so cell type and time point are left out; the donor was told from shared clones. Sequencing was performed on PBMCs or a T cell subset sorted from them (not recorded which). The V gene is TRBV11-1 and the J gene is TRBJ2-7, with 9 central nucleotides matching TRBD2. The CDR3 reads as follows: CASSSQTSGEGYEQYF. The nucleotides read TGTGCCAGCAGCTCCCAGACTAGCGGAGAAGGGTACGAGCAGTACTTC.